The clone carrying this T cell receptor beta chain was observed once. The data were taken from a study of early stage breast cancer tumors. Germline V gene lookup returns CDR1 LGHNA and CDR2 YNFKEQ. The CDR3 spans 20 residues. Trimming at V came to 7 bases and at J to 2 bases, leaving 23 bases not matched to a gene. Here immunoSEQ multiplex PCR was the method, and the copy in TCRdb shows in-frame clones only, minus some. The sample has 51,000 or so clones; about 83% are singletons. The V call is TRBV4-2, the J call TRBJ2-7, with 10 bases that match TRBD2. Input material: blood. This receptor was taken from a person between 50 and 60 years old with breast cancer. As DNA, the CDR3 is TGTGCCAGCACCCTACGTAGTCGGGGAATGGAGCGGGAGGGCCCCTACGAGCAGTACTTC. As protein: CASTLRSRGMEREGPYEQYF.